This TCR beta chain was sequenced in a study of control samples from healthy donors and cancer patients. Per germline, CDR1 SNHLY and CDR2 FYNNEI. The CDR3 is 17 amino acids. V was clipped by 2 bases and J by 6 bases; unmatched bases: 13. The method was immunoSEQ multiplex PCR; TCRdb's version includes in-frame clones alone and lacks a portion of them. The table includes some 96,000 clones, over 90% detected once. The J gene is TRBJ2-7, the V gene TRBV2; 10 bases are shared with TRBD2. This TCR was sampled from a man aged 18 to 29 in good health. The sample was blood. The CDR3 DNA follows: TGTGCCAGCAGTGAATCTAGCGGGAGTAATGAGGGTCGCGAGCAGTACTTC. Protein: CASSESSGSNEGREQYF. The complete variable domain, with remaining parts taken from reference TRBV2 and TRBJ2-7, reads EPEVTQTPSHQVTQMGQEVILRCVPISNHLYFYWYRQILGQKVEFLVSFYNNEISEKSEIFDDQFSVERPDGSNFTLKIRSTKLEDSAMYFCASSESSGSNEGREQYFGPGTRLTVT.